Listed below are T cell receptor beta chains from one sample, sequenced in a study of PD-1 blockade in classical Hodgkin lymphoma. TCRdb keeps only in-frame clones here, not all; method: immunoSEQ multiplex PCR. The table has tens of thousands of clones, approximately 80% seen once. The sequences come from peripheral blood mononuclear cells (PBMCs), collected before the fourth cycle of nivolumab. These receptors originate from a human donor with classical Hodgkin lymphoma. Each CDR3 is given with its conserved first and last residue. The D gene is left open where the match is weak. Clone size, where shown, is once, few, many, or a class for clones that have expanded.

abundance: .
j_gene: TRBJ2-6
d_gene: TRBD1
v_gene: TRBV27
CDR3nt: TGTGCCAGCAGGCTCACACAGGGGACAAGCTCTGGGGCCAACGTCCTGACTTTC
CDR3aa: CASRLTQGTSSGANVLTF

abundance: .
j_gene: TRBJ1-3
d_gene: .
v_gene: TRBV5-4
CDR3nt: TGTGCCAGCAGCCCAGACGGCACTTCTGGAAACACCATATATTTT
CDR3aa: CASSPDGTSGNTIYF

abundance: few
j_gene: TRBJ2-2
d_gene: .
v_gene: TRBV4-3
CDR3nt: TGCGCCAGCAGCCAAGATGGGGCGGAAAGGAACACCGGGGAGCTGTTTTTT
CDR3aa: CASSQDGAERNTGELFF

abundance: .
j_gene: TRBJ2-7
d_gene: TRBD1
v_gene: TRBV6-5
CDR3nt: TGTGCCAGCACCGAATTGGGGACAGTACTCTACGAGCAGTACTTC
CDR3aa: CASTELGTVLYEQYF

abundance: .
j_gene: TRBJ2-7
d_gene: .
v_gene: TRBV21-1
CDR3nt: TGTGCCAGCAGCAATCGGGGGCAAAGGACAGGGCTAGAGCAGTACTTC
CDR3aa: CASSNRGQRTGLEQYF

abundance: .
j_gene: TRBJ2-7
d_gene: .
v_gene: TRBV5-4
CDR3nt: TGTGCCAGCAGCTTTGCGGGGGCCACCTACGAGCAGTACTTC
CDR3aa: CASSFAGATYEQYF

abundance: .
j_gene: TRBJ1-2
d_gene: .
v_gene: TRBV29-1
CDR3nt: TGCAGCGTCCAGCCCTCTCTTGGATGGGGTGGAGATGGCTACACCTTC
CDR3aa: CSVQPSLGWGGDGYTF

abundance: few
j_gene: TRBJ1-5
d_gene: .
v_gene: TRBV6-1
CDR3nt: TGTGCCAGCAGTGAAAAGTCATATAGCAATCAGCCCCAGCATTTT
CDR3aa: CASSEKSYSNQPQHF

abundance: few
j_gene: TRBJ2-1
d_gene: .
v_gene: TRBV7-2
CDR3nt: TGTGCCAGCAGCGAAACAGGGAGCCTATCAAGTTACAATGAGCAGTTCTTC
CDR3aa: CASSETGSLSSYNEQFF

abundance: .
j_gene: TRBJ2-1
d_gene: TRBD1
v_gene: TRBV2
CDR3nt: TGTGCCAGCAGGCCGGGACAGGGATATGAGCAGTTCTTC
CDR3aa: CASRPGQGYEQFF

abundance: .
j_gene: TRBJ1-6
d_gene: TRBD1
v_gene: TRBV6-5
CDR3nt: TGTGCCAGCAGAGAGGGGACAGGATCACCCCTCCACTTT
CDR3aa: CASREGTGSPLHF

abundance: .
j_gene: TRBJ2-3
d_gene: .
v_gene: TRBV9
CDR3nt: TGTGCCAGCAGCGCTTGGGGCTCCGGTACGCAGTATTTT
CDR3aa: CASSAWGSGTQYF

abundance: .
j_gene: TRBJ2-7
d_gene: .
v_gene: TRBV9
CDR3nt: TGTGCCAGCAGCGAGGGACTTGCTTCGACCTACGAGCAGTACTTC
CDR3aa: CASSEGLASTYEQYF

abundance: few
j_gene: TRBJ1-2
d_gene: .
v_gene: TRBV5-1
CDR3nt: TGCGCCAGCAGCGAGGCTTCCGTAGGACAGTATGGCTACACCTTC
CDR3aa: CASSEASVGQYGYTF

abundance: few
j_gene: TRBJ2-6
d_gene: TRBD1
v_gene: TRBV4-2
CDR3nt: TGTGCCAGCAGCCAAACCGGGACAGGGACCTCTGGGGCCAACGTCCTGACTTTC
CDR3aa: CASSQTGTGTSGANVLTF

abundance: .
j_gene: TRBJ1-2
d_gene: TRBD1
v_gene: TRBV19
CDR3nt: TGTGCCAGTAGTATAGATGGGACAGGCTATGGCTACACCTTC
CDR3aa: CASSIDGTGYGYTF

abundance: .
j_gene: TRBJ1-4
d_gene: .
v_gene: TRBV28
CDR3nt: TGTGCCAGCAGTCTCCCCGGTGTAGGGAGGTTAGCGAATGAAAAACTGTTTTTT
CDR3aa: CASSLPGVGRLANEKLFF

abundance: once
j_gene: TRBJ1-6
d_gene: TRBD1
v_gene: TRBV7-9
CDR3nt: TGTGCCAGCAGCTCTAATCGGGACAGGGTTAATTCACCCCTCCACTTT
CDR3aa: CASSSNRDRVNSPLHF

abundance: few
j_gene: TRBJ1-5
d_gene: .
v_gene: TRBV19
CDR3nt: TGTGCCAGTAGTGGAAGGGATGTGGGCAATCAGCCCCAGCATTTT
CDR3aa: CASSGRDVGNQPQHF

abundance: .
j_gene: TRBJ1-4
d_gene: .
v_gene: TRBV7-6
CDR3nt: TGTGCCAGCAGCTTAAGAGGCTCGAATGAAAAACTGTTTTTT
CDR3aa: CASSLRGSNEKLFF

abundance: .
j_gene: TRBJ2-7
d_gene: TRBD1
v_gene: TRBV7-8
CDR3nt: TGTGCCAGCAGCTTAATCGGACAGGGGGCTTACGAGCAGTACTTC
CDR3aa: CASSLIGQGAYEQYF

abundance: .
j_gene: TRBJ2-1
d_gene: .
v_gene: TRBV7-9
CDR3nt: TGTGCCAGCAGCTTAGATGGCAGCTCCTACAATGAGCAGTTCTTC
CDR3aa: CASSLDGSSYNEQFF

abundance: .
j_gene: TRBJ2-5
d_gene: .
v_gene: TRBV18
CDR3nt: TGTGCCAGCTCACCTACTAGGAACCTAGAGACCCAGTACTTC
CDR3aa: CASSPTRNLETQYF

abundance: .
j_gene: TRBJ2-7
d_gene: .
v_gene: TRBV2
CDR3nt: TGTGCCAGCATGGATAGCGGCCCCTACGAGCAGTACTTC
CDR3aa: CASMDSGPYEQYF

abundance: .
j_gene: TRBJ2-3
d_gene: TRBD1
v_gene: TRBV11-3
CDR3nt: TGTGCCAGCAGCCCGGACAGGAGTACAGATACGCAGTATTTT
CDR3aa: CASSPDRSTDTQYF

abundance: .
j_gene: TRBJ1-2
d_gene: .
v_gene: TRBV28
CDR3nt: TGTGCCAGCAGTTCGACGGTTTATGGCTACACCTTC
CDR3aa: CASSSTVYGYTF

abundance: few
j_gene: TRBJ1-3
d_gene: TRBD1
v_gene: TRBV4-2
CDR3nt: TGTGCCAGCAGCCAGGTTGACAGGGGAGGAAACACCATATATTTT
CDR3aa: CASSQVDRGGNTIYF

abundance: .
j_gene: TRBJ1-4
d_gene: .
v_gene: TRBV4-3
CDR3nt: TGCGCCACGTCTGAGGCGGTTAATGAAAAACTGTTTTTT
CDR3aa: CATSEAVNEKLFF

abundance: .
j_gene: TRBJ2-3
d_gene: .
v_gene: TRBV7-2
CDR3nt: TGTGCCAGCAGCACCTCAGGTGATACGCAGTATTTT
CDR3aa: CASSTSGDTQYF

abundance: .
j_gene: TRBJ1-1
d_gene: .
v_gene: TRBV5-4
CDR3nt: TGTGCCAGCAGCTACGCCGGGGGCGGGAACACTGAAGCTTTCTTT
CDR3aa: CASSYAGGGNTEAFF

abundance: .
j_gene: TRBJ2-7
d_gene: TRBD2
v_gene: TRBV7-2
CDR3nt: TGTGCCAGCAGCTTAGCGTCAATAGCGGGAATCGAGCAGTACTTC
CDR3aa: CASSLASIAGIEQYF

abundance: once
j_gene: TRBJ1-2
d_gene: .
v_gene: TRBV28
CDR3nt: TGTGCCAGCAGTGGGTCGGACATTAACTATGGCTACACCTTC
CDR3aa: CASSGSDINYGYTF

abundance: .
j_gene: TRBJ2-1
d_gene: TRBD2
v_gene: TRBV9
CDR3nt: TGTGCCAGCAGCCCTAGGGACTACAACAATGAGCAGTTCTTC
CDR3aa: CASSPRDYNNEQFF

abundance: .
j_gene: TRBJ1-1
d_gene: TRBD1
v_gene: TRBV7-6
CDR3nt: TGTGCCAGCAGCTTAGGACAGGGGAACACTGAAGCTTTCTTT
CDR3aa: CASSLGQGNTEAFF

abundance: .
j_gene: TRBJ1-2
d_gene: TRBD1
v_gene: TRBV27
CDR3nt: TGTGCCAGCAGTTTTAACTCGGGGACAGGGGCTAACTATGGCTACACCTTC
CDR3aa: CASSFNSGTGANYGYTF

abundance: .
j_gene: TRBJ1-2
d_gene: .
v_gene: TRBV23-1
CDR3nt: TGCGCCAGCAGTCAATCAGGCCGCAGAAACTATGGCTACACCTTC
CDR3aa: CASSQSGRRNYGYTF

abundance: .
j_gene: TRBJ1-2
d_gene: .
v_gene: TRBV10-1
CDR3nt: TGCGCCAGCAGTCCCGGACCTGGGCTCGGCTACACCTTC
CDR3aa: CASSPGPGLGYTF

abundance: .
j_gene: TRBJ2-1
d_gene: TRBD2
v_gene: TRBV7-2
CDR3nt: TGTGCCAGCAGCGTTTGGGGGGGGACGGTTGAGCAGTTCTTC
CDR3aa: CASSVWGGTVEQFF

abundance: few
j_gene: TRBJ1-2
d_gene: TRBD1
v_gene: TRBV18
CDR3nt: TGTGCCAGCTCACACGGAACCGGGACAGGGGATTACGGCTACACCTTC
CDR3aa: CASSHGTGTGDYGYTF

abundance: .
j_gene: TRBJ2-7
d_gene: .
v_gene: TRBV7-2
CDR3nt: TGTGCCAGCAGCTCCCGGGACACTGACTACGAGCAGTACTTC
CDR3aa: CASSSRDTDYEQYF

abundance: .
j_gene: TRBJ2-1
d_gene: .
v_gene: TRBV7-2
CDR3nt: TGTGCCAGCAGCAACTTCCCGGGGATCTCCTACAATGAGCAGTTCTTC
CDR3aa: CASSNFPGISYNEQFF

abundance: .
j_gene: TRBJ2-2
d_gene: .
v_gene: TRBV5-6
CDR3nt: TGTGCCAGCAGCTTGCGAGAGGTGGGTAACACCGGGGAGCTGTTTTTT
CDR3aa: CASSLREVGNTGELFF